This T cell receptor beta chain was recovered during a study of shared clonotypes between healthy human individuals (dated by TCRdb to the early 2020s). Looking at the study overall: Two women and a few men aged 18 to 49 years were included in the cohort. To increase sequencing depth and limit assay-specific biases, different laboratories used diverse techniques to prepare libraries and sequence TCR repertoires. For each donor, CD4 naive and CD4 memory were each given three plates, CD8 naive was given two plates, and CD8 memory was given one plate. Between about 0.94 and 8.9 billion PBMCs per donor were obtained by leukapheresis. Blood TCR repertoires of five healthy adults were deeply sequenced to estimate repertoire size and the extent of clonotype sharing between individuals.

The CDR3, cysteine through phenylalanine, is 19 amino acids long. Left in the record is the CDR3 DNA by itself, 57 bases read in frame from the first base. V ends up 0 bases short and J 1 base short, with an unmatched junction base count of 8. CDR1 and CDR2 were assigned from the germline V gene as ENHRY and SYGVKD. Healthy HIV-negative adults with no recently reported acute infections or vaccinations were included as donors. Every donor was a Caucasian adult residing in Nashville, Tennessee, USA. CD4+ T cells were enriched by magnetic negative selection; naive cells were then positively selected on CD45RA, and the negative fraction formed the memory subset. After blood collection by leukapheresis, PBMCs were isolated using Ficoll-Histopaque density gradient centrifugation and then cryopreserved in the vapor phase of liquid nitrogen. Analytical flow cytometry was used to check the purity and quantity of each magnetically sorted T cell population. From each sorted fraction, genomic DNA was isolated and quantified by UV absorbance on a Nanodrop 2000c.

What the research found in general, with its limitations: Because the study included only a small number of donors, the genetic and exposure-history diversity represented was limited. Sampling was limited to blood, and TCR repertoires in tissue likely differ from TCR repertoires in blood. Rarefaction of sorted-subset datasets indicated incomplete sequencing despite the large sequencing depth. Estimated clonotype richness was generally larger for naive than for memory subsets. Compared with non-shared clonotypes, the clonotypes found in all four sorted-subset donors had higher generation probabilities. When several donors were compared, the shared fraction of clonotypes was 5% to 6.5% for naive CD4, 3.5% to 4% for naive CD8, 2.3% for memory CD4, and 0.4% for memory CD8. Pairwise subsampling led to the expectation that sequencing depth would affect the degree of clonotype sharing among donors.

Using the deep immunoSEQ assay, TCR CDR3 regions were amplified from genomic DNA by multiplex PCR. Extracted genomic DNA from each cell subset was distributed evenly across all wells of several immunoSEQ 96-well plates, and each plate was treated as a replicate. For sorted subsets, roughly 200 ng genomic DNA, equal to 30,000 to 35,000 T cell genomes, was loaded into each replicate PCR. Purified libraries were quantified with a Qubit 3.0 fluorometer, sized on a Bioanalyzer 2100, and re-quantified with the KAPA Library Quantification kit. Every immunoSEQ 96-well plate was sequenced on a dedicated single-read 150-cycle Illumina NextSeq 550 flow cell. In the original analysis: The immunoSEQ output contained only junctional sequences without quality scores, so filtering could not match that applied to full-length reads. Sequences were annotated with PyIR, a Python wrapper for IgBLAST v1.9, and V/J genes and CDR3 were assigned using IMGT germline references. Reads with weak V/J assignments (E-value above 1e-6), missing CDR3, stop codons, out-of-frame junctions, or ambiguous translated residues were removed. V3J clonotypes were defined as sequences sharing the same inferred V gene, J gene, and CDR3 amino acid sequence. The percentage overlap between two repertoires was calculated by dividing the number of shared unique clonotypes by the size of the smaller repertoire. Richness of each repertoire was evaluated using RTK rarefaction, the Chao1 estimator, and Recon v2.1 estimates of unobserved clonotypes. OLGA was used to compute generation probabilities for all TCRbeta clonotypes that the gDNA method yielded from a handful of donors. The table comes from immuneACCESS by way of TCRdb, which keeps in-frame sequences with V and J called. Part of the clones is missing from these tables; in studies checked, under half for an unresolved V gene and the rest for unknown reasons. V and J calls and clone size are copied from that table; D and trimming were computed from the DNA. This sample holds 2 million to 2.5 million clones; approximately 94% were observed only once. The ten largest account for roughly 0.13% of the sample.

Concerning this clone itself: The clone's antigen remains unknown. No per-base quality is available; no much larger clone lies one base away.

The sequence joins TRBV10-3 to TRBJ2-2, with TRBD1 matching 10 junction bases. Sequenced sample: naive CD4+ T cells sorted from blood. Per the publication, the cell subset or site label means: CD45RA+ positively selected. This receptor was taken from a man younger than 35 in good health. CDR3 protein: CAISESIRQGALNTGELFF. The sequenced DNA is TGTGCCATCAGTGAGTCCATCAGACAGGGGGCCCTGAACACCGGGGAGCTGTTTTTT.